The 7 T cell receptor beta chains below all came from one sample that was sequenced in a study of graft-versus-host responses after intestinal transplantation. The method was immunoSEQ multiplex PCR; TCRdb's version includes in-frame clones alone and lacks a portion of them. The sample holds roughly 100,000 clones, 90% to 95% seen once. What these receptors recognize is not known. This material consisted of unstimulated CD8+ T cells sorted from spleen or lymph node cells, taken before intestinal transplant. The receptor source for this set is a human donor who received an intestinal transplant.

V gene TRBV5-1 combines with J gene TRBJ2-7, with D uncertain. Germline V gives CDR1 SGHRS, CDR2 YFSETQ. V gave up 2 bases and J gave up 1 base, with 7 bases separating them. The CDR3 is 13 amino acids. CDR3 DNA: TGCGCCAGCAGCTTCGAATTATCCTACGAGCAGTACTTC. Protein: CASSFELSYEQYF.

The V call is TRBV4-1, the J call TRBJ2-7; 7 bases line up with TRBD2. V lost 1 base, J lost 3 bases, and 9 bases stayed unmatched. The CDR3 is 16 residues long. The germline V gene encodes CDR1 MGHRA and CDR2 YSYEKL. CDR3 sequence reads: CASSQVTGLENYEQYF. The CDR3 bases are TGCGCCAGCAGCCAAGTCACTGGACTAGAAAACTACGAGCAGTACTTC.

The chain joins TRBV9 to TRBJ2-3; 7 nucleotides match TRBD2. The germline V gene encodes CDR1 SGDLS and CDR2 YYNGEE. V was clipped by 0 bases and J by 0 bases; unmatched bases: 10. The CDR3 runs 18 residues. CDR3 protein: CASSVAGTRGDSTDTQYF. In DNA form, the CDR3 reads TGTGCCAGCAGCGTAGCGGGTACTCGGGGGGATAGCACAGATACGCAGTATTTT.

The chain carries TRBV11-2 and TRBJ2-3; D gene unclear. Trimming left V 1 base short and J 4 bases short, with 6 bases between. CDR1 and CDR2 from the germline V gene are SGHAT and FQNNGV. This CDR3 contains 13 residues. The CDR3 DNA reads TGTGCCAGCAGCTTAGTCTCCCCAGATACGCAGTATTTT. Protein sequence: CASSLVSPDTQYF.

CDR3 in amino acids: CASSASTGTSNQPQHF. Written as DNA, the CDR3 is TGTGCCAGCAGCGCCAGCACCGGGACCTCCAATCAGCCCCAGCATTTT. This chain joins TRBV7-6 and TRBJ1-5, with D possibly being TRBD1 (5 bases). Per the germline V gene, CDR1 is SGHVS and CDR2 is FNYEAQ. Trimming took off 5 bases at V and 3 bases at J, with 17 bases between the two ends. CDR3 length: 16 amino acids.

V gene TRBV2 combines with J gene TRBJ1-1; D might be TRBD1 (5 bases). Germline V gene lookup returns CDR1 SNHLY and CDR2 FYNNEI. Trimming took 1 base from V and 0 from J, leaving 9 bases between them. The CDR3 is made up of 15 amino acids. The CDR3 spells CASSEGGTLNTEAFF. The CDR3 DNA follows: TGTGCCAGCAGTGAAGGGGGGACCTTGAACACTGAAGCTTTCTTT.

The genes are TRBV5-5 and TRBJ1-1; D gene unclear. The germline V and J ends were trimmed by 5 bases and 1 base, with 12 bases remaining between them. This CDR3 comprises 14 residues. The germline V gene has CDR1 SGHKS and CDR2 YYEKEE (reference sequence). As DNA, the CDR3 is TGTGCCAGCAGGTCGCTGGGCGCGAACACTGAAGCTTTCTTT. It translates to CASRSLGANTEAFF. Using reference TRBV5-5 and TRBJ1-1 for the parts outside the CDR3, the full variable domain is DAGVTQSPTHLIKTRGQQVTLRCSPISGHKSVSWYQQVLGQGPQFIFQYYEKEERGRGNFPDRFSARQFPNYSSELNVNALLLGDSALYLCASRSLGANTEAFFGQGTRLTVV.